This TCR beta chain was sequenced for a study of cytomegalovirus exposure and HLA in healthy donors. Findings of the study overall: The study labeled about 160 TCR beta chains cytomegalovirus-associated. Later analysis placed DRB1 highest and HLA-C lowest in TCR association rates, which differed by HLA locus. Being productive about 87% or about 30% of the time was typical of most TCR beta V segments in an earlier analysis.

About this clone: Its specificity is not known.

PCR employed 60 Vbeta and 13 Jbeta primers. Clones were sequenced by immunoSEQ multiplex PCR, and TCRdb holds only the in-frame ones, with some missing. The sample holds some 180,000 clones, around 83% seen once. Between the trimmed V and J ends, which lost 3 bases and 3 bases, there was a span of 11 bases. Germline V gene data show CDR1 as WNHNN and CDR2 as SYGVQD (reference sequence). The CDR3 runs 14 residues. Specimen: PBMCs. The sequence was collected from a man aged 40-49 years in good health and CMV-seropositive. The chain is built from TRBV10-1 and TRBJ1-1; the D is unclear. CDR3: CASSDGSSDTEAFF. The CDR3 coding sequence is TGCGCCAGCAGTGACGGTTCATCGGACACTGAAGCTTTCTTT.